The rows below give T cell receptor beta chains drawn from one sample of a study of blood T cell repertoires in COVID-19. TCRdb keeps only in-frame clones here, not all; method: immunoSEQ multiplex PCR. The repertoire holds some 130,000 clones, with about 85% as singletons. Sequenced sample: peripheral blood. The receptors were sampled from a man older than 75 with acute or convalescent COVID-19. Both conserved end residues are part of each CDR3. Each record gives: clone size, V gene, D gene, J gene, CDR3 DNA, CDR3 protein. The D gene is left open where the match is weak. Only some rows state a clone size, as once, few, many or a class for expanded clones.

once,TRBV7-2,.,TRBJ1-2,TGTGCCAGCAGCCCCAGGACGGGAGAGTCCCTCTACACCTTC,CASSPRTGESLYTF
.,TRBV18,TRBD1,TRBJ1-2,TGTGCCAGCTCACCGCAACCCGGACAGGGAACTAACTATGGCTACACCTTC,CASSPQPGQGTNYGYTF
once,TRBV11-2,.,TRBJ2-5,TGTGCCAGCAGCTTAGTCCCTCAGGGGATTAGCCCGGAGACCCAGTACTTC,CASSLVPQGISPETQYF
.,TRBV24-1,TRBD1,TRBJ1-5,TGTGCCACCAGAGGACAGGGTCGCAATCAGCCCCAGCATTTT,CATRGQGRNQPQHF
.,TRBV20-1,TRBD1,TRBJ2-2,TGCAGTGCTAGTGAGACAGGGTGGGCCGGGGAGCTGTTTTTT,CSASETGWAGELFF
once,TRBV4-3,.,TRBJ2-2,TGCGCCAGCAGCCAAGATGTGCCTAAGAACAGCCTAGCATCCGGGGAGCTGTTTTTT,CASSQDVPKNSLASGELFF
.,TRBV27,TRBD2,TRBJ2-3,TGTGCCAGCAGTTTACAGCGGGGAGGCACAGATACGCAGTATTTT,CASSLQRGGTDTQYF
.,TRBV10-3,TRBD1,TRBJ1-2,TGTGCCACCCTGGGACAGGATCAGTATGGCTACACCTTC,CATLGQDQYGYTF
few,TRBV5-1,.,TRBJ1-1,TGCGCCAGCAGCTGGGGGCTCGCGAACACTGAAGCTTTCTTT,CASSWGLANTEAFF
.,TRBV3-1/TRBV3-2,.,TRBJ1-2,TGTGCCAGCAGCCTCCAAGGGGTCGGTGGCTACACCTTC,CASSLQGVGGYTF
.,TRBV18,TRBD1,TRBJ2-3,TGTGCCAGCTCACCACTCGGGACAGGGCCAGATACGCAGTATTTT,CASSPLGTGPDTQYF
.,TRBV3-1/TRBV3-2,.,TRBJ1-2,TGTGCCAGCAGCCAAGAACAGGCCTATGGCTACACCTTC,CASSQEQAYGYTF
.,TRBV11-3,TRBD2,TRBJ2-2,TGTGCCAGCAGGCGGGAGGGGATGATGGGCACCGGGGAGCTGTTTTTT,CASRREGMMGTGELFF
.,TRBV27,.,TRBJ2-1,TGTGCCAGCAGTCACGACCCGGGGGATGAGCAGTTCTTC,CASSHDPGDEQFF
many,TRBV4-2,.,TRBJ1-2,TGTGCCACTACAGGGTTCGCTAACTATGGCTACACCTTC,CATTGFANYGYTF
few,TRBV7-3,.,TRBJ2-2,TGTGCCAGCAGCTTAGACGCGGGGGCCGCGAACACCGGGGAGCTGTTTTTT,CASSLDAGAANTGELFF
once,TRBV7-3,TRBD1,TRBJ2-5,TGTGCCAGCAGCGCGCAACCGGGACAGCAAGAGACCCAGTACTTC,CASSAQPGQQETQYF
once,TRBV29-1,TRBD2,TRBJ2-1,TGCAGCGCGAGCGGGAGTTACAATGAGCAGTTCTTC,CSASGSYNEQFF
once,TRBV4-3,TRBD2,TRBJ2-7,TGCGCCAGCAGCCAAGATCCTAGCGGAGAGTACGAGCAGTACTTC,CASSQDPSGEYEQYF
.,TRBV27,TRBD1,TRBJ1-5,TGTGCCAGCTGGACAGGACAATATAGCAATCAGCCCCAGCATTTT,CASWTGQYSNQPQHF
.,TRBV19,.,TRBJ2-3,TGTGCCAGTAGTATAGATCGTAGAGCAGATACGCAGTATTTT,CASSIDRRADTQYF
few,TRBV7-9,TRBD1,TRBJ2-5,TGTGCCAGCAGCTTAGGGCAGACAGGGGCCGAGACCCAGTACTTC,CASSLGQTGAETQYF
.,TRBV28,TRBD1,TRBJ2-7,TGTGCCAGCAGTTTCTTGACAGGGGGTTCCTACGAGCAGTACTTC,CASSFLTGGSYEQYF
.,TRBV7-2,.,TRBJ1-5,TGTGCCAGCAGCCCCGGACAGCCACTTTACAATCAGCCCCAGCATTTT,CASSPGQPLYNQPQHF
.,TRBV18,TRBD1,TRBJ1-4,TGTGCCAGCTCACCTTGGACAGGGCCTGAAAAACTGTTTTTT,CASSPWTGPEKLFF
.,TRBV6-6,.,TRBJ1-2,TGTGCCAGCAGAGACACGGGGAAAGAGTATGGCTACACCTTC,CASRDTGKEYGYTF
.,TRBV30,.,TRBJ1-1,TGTGCCTGGGAGGGGGAAGGGGCTGAAGCTTTCTTT,CAWEGEGAEAFF
.,TRBV5-1,TRBD1,TRBJ1-3,TGCGCCAGCAGCCAGGACAGGGCTGGAAACACCATATATTTT,CASSQDRAGNTIYF